The TCR beta chain under discussion was sequenced for a study of blood T cell repertoires in COVID-19. Individuals drawn from around 25 US areas were roughly 18 to 89 years old. Participants had their cohort set by participant-reported clinical history. What the recovered Cohort 3 donors had was two negative PCRs, clearance, or symptom resolution. CDR1 is SGDLS and CDR2 is YYNGEE in the germline V gene. CDR3 length equals 17 residues. The V segment lost 0 bases and the J segment 2 bases; nucleotides outside the gene matches: 3. This clone was observed once. Per the original data handling: Reference gene primer amplification in the assay estimated nucleated cell counts. TCRdb's copy holds only in-frame clones and misses some; the assay was immunoSEQ multiplex PCR. V and J calls and clone size are those listed in that table; D and trimming were worked out from the DNA. Among some 230,000 clones listed, approximately 80% were seen once.

Sequencing was carried out using PBMCs or T cells enriched from blood (not recorded which). The rearrangement joins TRBV9 to TRBJ1-3; 12 bases line up with TRBD1. This clonotype originated in a man aged 40-49 years who had recovered from COVID-19. The CDR3 region has the DNA TGTGCCAGCAGCGTAGCTGGGACAGGGGGCGCTGGAAACACCATATATTTT. Translating it yields CASSVAGTGGAGNTIYF.